The 24 T cell receptor beta chains reported below all come from one sample, sequenced in a study of memory CD4+ T cells and cytomegalovirus serostatus. The repertoire was sequenced with immunoSEQ multiplex PCR; TCRdb's copy has only in-frame clones and lacks some. The sample yields tens of thousands of clones, 75% to 80% seen once. Single viable CD3+CD4+CD8-CD45RO+ cells were sorted as the memory CD4+ T cells. The sequenced sample consisted of memory CD4+ T cells from blood. The receptors come from an adult in good health and CMV-seronegative.

To note about this clone: A read error may account for a junction end that differs from germline. This rearrangement joins TRBV5-6 to TRBJ1-2, with 9 nucleotides matching TRBD1. This CDR3 has 14 amino acids. CDR1 SGHDT and CDR2 YYEEEE come from the germline V gene. The CDR3 region has the DNA TGTGCCAGCAGCTCGTACACGGGACAGGGACTTACTCCCTTC. Translated: CASSSYTGQGLTPF.

The V gene is TRBV5-3, the J gene TRBJ2-7, with D perhaps matching TRBD1 or TRBD2 (5 bases each). TRBV5-3 is sorted into the ORF group, with uncertain function. Deletions cut 2 bases from V and 2 bases from J, with 17 bases between. This CDR3 is built from 16 residues. CDR3 bases: TGTGCCAGAAGCTTCGTAAGTCCTCTGGGGGCCTACGAGCAGTACTTC. This translates into CARSFVSPLGAYEQYF.

The chain employs TRBV7-3 and TRBJ2-5; D is unresolved. The CDR3 runs to 13 residues. Trimming took off 2 bases at V and 2 bases at J, with 6 bases between the two ends. Germline CDR1 is SGHTA and CDR2 is FQGTGA. CDR3 DNA: TGTGCCAGCAGCTTATCAGCGCAAGAGACCCAGTACTTC. Its translation: CASSLSAQETQYF.

Only one count was recorded for this clone. The chain employs TRBV7-9 and TRBJ2-3; D remains ambiguous. V lost 1 base, J lost 2 bases, and 7 bases lay in between. CDR3 length equals 14 residues. CDR1 is SEHNR and CDR2 is FQNEAQ in the germline V gene (reference sequence). This CDR3 is CASSLVGITDTQYF. The CDR3 nucleotides are TGTGCCAGCAGCTTAGTAGGGATCACAGATACGCAGTATTTT.

This rearrangement joins TRBV7-3 to TRBJ1-2, with 7 nucleotides matching TRBD1. The V and J ends lost 5 bases and 2 bases, in that order; junction bases with no gene match: 5. CDR1 is SGHTA, CDR2 FQGTGA, per germline. The CDR3 contains 14 residues. DNA for the CDR3: TGTGCCAGCAGCCCCTCGACAGGGAACTATGGCTACACCTTC. Encoded protein: CASSPSTGNYGYTF. Full variable domain (outside the CDR3, taken from reference TRBV7-3 and TRBJ1-2): GAGVSQTPSNKVTEKGKYVELRCDPISGHTALYWYRQSLGQGPEFLIYFQGTGAADDSGLPNDRFFAVRPEGSVSTLKIQRTERGDSAVYLCASSPSTGNYGYTFGSGTRLTVV.

The J gene is TRBJ2-7, the V gene TRBV5-5; the D gene is possibly TRBD2 (5 bases). V was clipped by 1 base and J by 3 bases, with 14 bases between them. CDR1 is SGHKS and CDR2 is YYEKEE in the germline V gene (reference sequence). This CDR3 is built from 15 residues. CDR3 bases: TGTGCCAGCAGCTTGAATCCAGCGGCGGACTACGAGCAGTACTTC. Translating it yields CASSLNPAADYEQYF.

The V call is TRBV7-2, the J call TRBJ1-2; perhaps TRBD1 as D (5 bases). CDR1 SGHTA and CDR2 FQGNSA come from the germline V gene. Trimming shortened V by 5 bases and J by 3 bases, and 13 bases separated the two germline ends. CDR3 size: 14 residues. The CDR3 region is CASSLTVSYYGYTF. The CDR3 DNA reads TGTGCCAGCAGCCTGACAGTTTCCTACTATGGCTACACCTTC.

This chain links TRBV6-1 with TRBJ1-2, with a tentative D call TRBD1 (5 bases). Germline CDR1 MNHNS, CDR2 SASEGT. CDR3 length: 14 amino acids. Trimming removed 0 bases at V and 3 bases at J, with 8 bases between. CDR3 residues: CASSEAGRHYGYTF. The CDR3 DNA reads TGTGCCAGCAGTGAAGCGGGACGTCACTATGGCTACACCTTC.

The chain is built from TRBV29-1 and TRBJ1-2; D perhaps matches TRBD1 (5 bases). Germline V gives CDR1 SQVTM, CDR2 ANQGSEA. The CDR3 length is 15 residues. The V and J ends lost 8 bases and 1 base respectively, with 20 bases between them. CDR3: CSTMVEGRFNYGYTF. CDR3 sequence (DNA): TGCAGCACAATGGTGGAGGGGCGATTTAACTATGGCTACACCTTC.

V and J are TRBV7-3 and TRBJ2-3; tentative D call: TRBD2 (6 bases). V was cut by 4 bases and J by 2 bases, with 13 bases left in between. Looked up from germline, CDR1 is SGHTA and CDR2 is FQGTGA. The length of the CDR3 is 15 residues. The CDR3 DNA reads as TGTGCCAGCAGCTCCCGGGGGTCTTACACAGATACGCAGTATTTT. Encoded protein: CASSSRGSYTDTQYF.

The chain couples TRBV2 to TRBJ1-5; D is undetermined. Trimming removed 6 bases from V and 3 bases from J, with 12 bases in between. The CDR3 has 14 amino acids. Germline lookup yields CDR1 SNHLY and CDR2 FYNNEI. CDR3 sequence reads: CASRGIQLNQPQHF. The DNA of the CDR3 is TGTGCCAGCAGAGGTATACAGCTCAATCAGCCCCAGCATTTT.

This chain uses TRBV19 with TRBJ1-2; D might be TRBD1 (5 bases). The CDR3 consists of 15 residues. The germline CDR1 and CDR2 sequences are LNHDA and SQIVND (reference sequence). V lost 2 bases, J lost 2 bases, and 12 bases lay in between. CDR3 sequence reads: CASSIRWGGNYGYTF. The CDR3 DNA reads TGTGCCAGTAGTATACGATGGGGCGGAAACTATGGCTACACCTTC.

The rearrangement joins TRBV6-1 to TRBJ1-5; D is undetermined. Trimming took 5 bases from V and 4 from J, leaving 9 bases between them. Germline V lookup: CDR1 MNHNS, CDR2 SASEGT. The CDR3 loop spans 13 amino acids. The CDR3 spells CASSLEPNQPQHF. CDR3 nucleotides: TGTGCCAGCAGTTTAGAGCCTAATCAGCCCCAGCATTTT.

The chain uses TRBV10-2 and TRBJ1-5; 7 bases map to TRBD1. Per germline, CDR1 WSHSY and CDR2 SAAADI. The CDR3 consists of 13 residues. V lost 9 bases to trimming and J lost 3 bases; unmatched junction nucleotides: 5. In nucleotides, the CDR3 is TGCGCCAGTCGGGGACAGACCAATCAGCCCCAGCATTTT. This gives the protein CASRGQTNQPQHF.

The chain combines TRBV19 with TRBJ2-3; unclear D gene. This CDR3 spans 13 amino acids. The V end lost 5 bases, the J end lost 3 bases, and 9 bases lay between the germline ends. The V gene's germline CDR1 is LNHDA and CDR2 SQIVND (reference sequence). CDR3 sequence reads: CASSSRLTDTQYF. In nucleotides, the CDR3 is TGTGCCAGTAGTTCTAGACTGACAGATACGCAGTATTTT.

V usage is TRBV5-4 and J usage is TRBJ1-2; unclear D gene. The CDR3 totals 14 residues. Trimming shortened V by 0 bases and J by 2 bases, and 8 bases separated the two germline ends. Looked up from germline, CDR1 is SGHNT and CDR2 is YYREEE (reference sequence). The CDR3 here is CASSLGSENYGYTF. CDR3 coding DNA: TGTGCCAGCAGCTTGGGGTCAGAGAACTATGGCTACACCTTC.

The J gene is TRBJ1-5, the V gene TRBV6-6, with unresolved D. The CDR3 length is 15 residues. Trimming shortened V by 0 bases and J by 6 bases, and 12 bases separated the two germline ends. In germline, CDR1 is MNHNY, CDR2 SVGAGI (reference sequence). CDR3: CASSYSFRSVQPQHF. The CDR3 DNA reads as TGTGCCAGCAGTTACTCATTCCGGTCGGTTCAGCCCCAGCATTTT.

The table lists this clone with a few counts. The genes are TRBV7-2 and TRBJ2-7; tentatively, D is TRBD2 (7 bases). This CDR3 is built from 15 residues. V was cut by 1 base and J by 5 bases, with 15 bases left in between. Germline CDR1 is SGHTA and CDR2 is FQGNSA. The CDR3 spells CASSLVGGRQDEQYF. The CDR3 coding sequence is TGTGCCAGCAGCTTAGTCGGGGGGCGCCAAGACGAGCAGTACTTC.

This clone was picked up a small number of times. The chain couples TRBV6-6 to TRBJ1-1, with TRBD1 identical over 8 bases. The CDR3 sequence is 14 residues long. V shed 7 bases, J shed 1 base, and the junction held 5 bases outside the gene matches. The germline gives CDR1 MNHNY, CDR2 SVGAGI (reference sequence). CDR3 in amino acids: CASTIGTGNTEAFF. For the CDR3, the DNA is TGTGCCAGCACCATAGGGACAGGGAACACTGAAGCTTTCTTT.

The V and J genes are TRBV10-3 and TRBJ2-2, with D maybe TRBD2 (5 bases). The CDR3 runs to 15 residues. Germline CDR1 reads ENHRY; CDR2 reads SYGVKD. The germline V and J ends were trimmed by 4 bases and 0 bases, with 9 bases remaining between them. CDR3 amino acids: CAISAGRTNTGELFF. CDR3 DNA: TGTGCCATCAGTGCTGGGAGAACGAACACCGGGGAGCTGTTTTTT.

The chain employs TRBV6-4 and TRBJ2-5; D is ambiguous. With 0 bases removed from V and 5 bases from J, the gap between germline ends came to 16 bases. This CDR3 has 16 amino acids. Germline loops: CDR1 MRHNA, CDR2 SNTAGT. The CDR3 here is CASSDSLDKVAETQYF. In DNA form, the CDR3 reads TGTGCCAGCAGTGACTCCCTAGACAAGGTTGCGGAGACCCAGTACTTC.

V is TRBV27 and J is TRBJ2-7; D perhaps matches TRBD2 (6 bases). V gave up 3 bases and J gave up 5 bases, with 23 bases separating them. The CDR3 length is 17 residues. Germline V gene data show CDR1 as MNHEY and CDR2 as SMNVEV (reference sequence). CDR3: CASSLRDTRVTGHEQYF. As DNA, the CDR3 is TGTGCCAGCAGTTTGCGGGATACAAGAGTCACTGGCCACGAGCAGTACTTC.

This clone was seen only a few times. The rearrangement joins TRBV10-3 to TRBJ1-5, with TRBD1 matching over 7 bases. The CDR3 consists of 15 residues. Germline CDR1 ENHRY, CDR2 SYGVKD. V shed 5 bases and J 2 bases; nucleotides not matched to a gene: 6. CDR3 in amino acids: CAISNDRDGNQPQHF. The CDR3 DNA follows: TGTGCCATCAGTAATGACAGGGACGGCAATCAGCCCCAGCATTTT.

The chain recombines TRBV7-8 with TRBJ2-7; TRBD1 matches 9 bases. CDR1 and CDR2 (germline): SGHVS, FQNEAQ. The CDR3 runs 15 residues. V was clipped by 5 bases and J by 1 base; unmatched bases: 6. CDR3 in amino acids: CASSMGQGLSYEQYF. The CDR3, as DNA: TGTGCCAGCAGCATGGGACAGGGCCTATCCTACGAGCAGTACTTC.